These 10 T cell receptor beta chains share one sample of origin, sequenced in a study of beta chain features in type 1 diabetes. Every bit of the isolated RNA underwent reverse transcription, so sequencing read expressed TCRB transcripts. Clones were read by immunoSEQ multiplex PCR, and TCRdb kept only the in-frame ones, dropping some. This sample carries 200,000 to 250,000 clones, about 71% of them seen once, and the ten largest clones take about 0.05%. Source material: naive CD4+ T cells from blood. All receptors derive from a man aged 25 to 40 in good health.

This CDR3 is CASSGGKSADGYTF. In nucleotides, the CDR3 is TGTGCCAGCAGTGGTGGCAAGAGCGCAGATGGCTACACCTTC. The rearrangement uses TRBV25-1 and TRBJ1-2; D not certain. V lost 4 bases to trimming and J lost 6 bases, with 15 bases between them. The germline V gene encodes CDR1 MGHDK and CDR2 SYGVNS. This CDR3 contains 14 residues.

The chain couples TRBV30 to TRBJ2-2; D is unresolved. The CDR3 has 14 residues. With 2 bases removed from V and 4 bases from J, the gap between germline ends came to 11 bases. Germline V gene sequence: CDR1 GTSNPN, CDR2 SVGIG (reference sequence). CDR3 region: CAWSIRGATGELFF. CDR3 coding DNA: TGTGCCTGGAGTATAAGAGGAGCCACCGGGGAGCTGTTTTTT.

V and J are TRBV4-1 and TRBJ2-3, with D hard to call. Trimming cost V 1 base and J 4 bases, with 12 bases left between them. The germline V gene encodes CDR1 MGHRA and CDR2 YSYEKL. The CDR3 length is 15 residues. The CDR3 region has the DNA TGCGCCAGCAGCCAAGGCGTGAGCGTCCCAGATACGCAGTATTTT. The encoded protein is CASSQGVSVPDTQYF.

The sample holds a few counts of this clone. The rearrangement uses TRBV29-1 and TRBJ2-3, with 7 bases matching TRBD2. The CDR3 runs 14 residues. Germline CDR1 reads SQVTM; CDR2 reads ANQGSEA. Trimming took 5 bases from V and 0 from J; bases not matched to a gene: 5. As DNA, the CDR3 is TGCAGCGTTCGAAGCGGGGCTAGCACAGATACGCAGTATTTT. Translating gives CSVRSGASTDTQYF.

The rearrangement joins TRBV10-1 to TRBJ2-7; tentative D call: TRBD2 (5 bases). CDR1 is WNHNN and CDR2 is SYGVQD in the germline V gene (reference sequence). The CDR3 covers 11 residues. The ends were cut back, 6 bases at V and 4 bases at J, with 7 bases in the middle. The chain's CDR3 is CASSEGYEQYF. The CDR3, as DNA: TGCGCCAGCAGCGAGGGATACGAGCAGTACTTC.

V is TRBV7-9 and J is TRBJ2-3; D possibly corresponds to TRBD2 (6 bases). Germline lookup yields CDR1 SEHNR and CDR2 FQNEAQ (reference sequence). With 4 bases removed from V and 7 bases from J, the gap between germline ends came to 15 bases. The CDR3 totals 14 residues. CDR3 in amino acids: CASSSGQRANTQYF. The DNA of the CDR3 is TGTGCCAGCAGCTCCGGGCAGCGGGCGAATACGCAGTATTTT.

A few counts support this clone. The genes are TRBV18 and TRBJ2-5; D is unclear. The CDR3 is 13 amino acids. Germline lookup yields CDR1 KGHSH and CDR2 LQKENI. The germline V and J ends were trimmed by 6 bases and 2 bases, with 10 bases remaining between them. CDR3 region: CASSRDQQETQYF. CDR3 bases: TGTGCCAGCTCTCGCGACCAACAAGAGACCCAGTACTTC. The whole variable domain, remainder taken from reference TRBV18 and TRBJ2-5, is NAGVMQNPRHLVRRRGQEARLRCSPMKGHSHVYWYRQLPEEGLKFMVYLQKENIIDESGMPKERFSAEFPKEGPSILRIQQVVRGDSAAYFCASSRDQQETQYFGPGTRLLVL.

A few counts support this clone. V and J are TRBV30 and TRBJ2-3, with D possibly being TRBD2 (6 bases). Per the germline V gene, CDR1 is GTSNPN and CDR2 is SVGIG (reference sequence). V lost 5 bases and J lost 12, with 15 bases in between. This CDR3 has 11 residues. Written as DNA, the CDR3 is TGTGCCTGGGACCTTATGGGGGGACAGTATTTT. Encoded protein: CAWDLMGGQYF.

The chain combines TRBV14 with TRBJ2-4; D not certain. The germline CDR1 and CDR2 sequences are SGHDN and FVKESK. The CDR3 runs to 14 residues. V was cut by 1 base and J by 7 bases, with 11 bases left in between. CDR3 region: CASSQVTELNIQYF. The CDR3 nucleotides read TGTGCCAGCAGCCAAGTCACGGAGTTGAACATTCAGTACTTC.

The V call is TRBV19, the J call TRBJ1-1, with D unresolved. The CDR3 totals 11 residues. With 7 bases removed from V and 4 bases from J, the gap between germline ends came to 7 bases. Germline loops: CDR1 LNHDA, CDR2 SQIVND (reference sequence). Here the CDR3 DNA reads TGTGCCAGTAACTTGGCCACTGAAGCTTTCTTT. Its translation is CASNLATEAFF.